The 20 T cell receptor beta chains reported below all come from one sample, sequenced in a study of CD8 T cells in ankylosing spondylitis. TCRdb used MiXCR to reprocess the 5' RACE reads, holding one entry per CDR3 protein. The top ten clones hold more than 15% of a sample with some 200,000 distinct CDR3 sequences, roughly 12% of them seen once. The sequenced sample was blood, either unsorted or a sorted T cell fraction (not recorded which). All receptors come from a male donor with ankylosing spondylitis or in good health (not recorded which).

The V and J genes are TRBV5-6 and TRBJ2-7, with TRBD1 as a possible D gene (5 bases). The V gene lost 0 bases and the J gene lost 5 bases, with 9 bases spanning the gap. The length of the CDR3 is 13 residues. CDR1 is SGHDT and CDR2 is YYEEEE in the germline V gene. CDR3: CASSLEGANEQYF. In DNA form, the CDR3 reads TGTGCCAGCAGCTTGGAAGGGGCAAACGAGCAGTACTTC.

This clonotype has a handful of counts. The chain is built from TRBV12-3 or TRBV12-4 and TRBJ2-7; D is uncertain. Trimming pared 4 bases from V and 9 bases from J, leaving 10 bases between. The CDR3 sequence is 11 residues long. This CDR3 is CASSSFPPQYF. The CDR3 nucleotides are TGTGCCAGCAGTTCGTTCCCCCCGCAGTACTTC.

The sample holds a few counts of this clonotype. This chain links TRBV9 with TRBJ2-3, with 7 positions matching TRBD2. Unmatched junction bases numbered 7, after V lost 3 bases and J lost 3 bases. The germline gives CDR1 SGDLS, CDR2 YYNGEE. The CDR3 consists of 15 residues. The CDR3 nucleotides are TGTGCCAGCAGCGGAGGGGTTAGCGGGACAGATACGCAGTATTTT. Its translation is CASSGGVSGTDTQYF.

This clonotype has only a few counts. The CDR3 nucleotides are TGTGCCAGCAGTTCCCGGACTAGCGGCCTCGTCGAGCAGTACTTC. Encoded protein: CASSSRTSGLVEQYF. V usage is TRBV6-5 and J usage is TRBJ2-7; 10 bases are a match to TRBD2. The germline CDR1 and CDR2 sequences are MNHEY and SVGAGI. V gave up 4 bases and J gave up 6 bases; unmatched junction bases: 9. The length of the CDR3 is 15 residues.

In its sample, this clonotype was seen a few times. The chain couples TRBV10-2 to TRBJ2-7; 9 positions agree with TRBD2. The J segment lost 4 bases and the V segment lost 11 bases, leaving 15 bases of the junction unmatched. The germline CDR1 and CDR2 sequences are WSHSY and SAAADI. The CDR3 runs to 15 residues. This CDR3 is CAARDETSGLYEQYF. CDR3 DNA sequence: TGCGCCGCTCGAGACGAGACTAGCGGCCTTTACGAGCAGTACTTC.

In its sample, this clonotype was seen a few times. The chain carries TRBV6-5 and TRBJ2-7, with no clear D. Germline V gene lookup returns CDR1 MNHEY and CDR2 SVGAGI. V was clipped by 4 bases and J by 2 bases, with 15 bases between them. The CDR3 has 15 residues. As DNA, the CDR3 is TGTGCCAGCAGTTTAGTAGTACCATCTCCCTACGAGCAGTACTTC. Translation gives CASSLVVPSPYEQYF.

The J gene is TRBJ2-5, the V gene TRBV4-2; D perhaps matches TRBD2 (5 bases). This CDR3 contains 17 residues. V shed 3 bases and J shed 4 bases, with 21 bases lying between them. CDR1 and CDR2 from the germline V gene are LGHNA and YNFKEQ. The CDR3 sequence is CASSQGTGIWAGETQYF. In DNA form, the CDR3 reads TGTGCCAGCAGCCAGGGAACGGGAATTTGGGCGGGAGAGACCCAGTACTTC.

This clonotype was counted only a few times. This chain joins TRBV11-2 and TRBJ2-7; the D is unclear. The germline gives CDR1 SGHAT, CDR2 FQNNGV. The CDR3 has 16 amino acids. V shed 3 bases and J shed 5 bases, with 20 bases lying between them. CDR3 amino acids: CASSLGFGLAGDEQYF. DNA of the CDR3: TGTGCCAGCAGCTTGGGCTTCGGGCTCGCTGGCGACGAGCAGTACTTC.

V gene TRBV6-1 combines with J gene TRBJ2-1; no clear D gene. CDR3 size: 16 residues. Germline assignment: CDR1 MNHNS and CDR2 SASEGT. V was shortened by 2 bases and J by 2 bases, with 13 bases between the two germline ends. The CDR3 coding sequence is TGTGCCAGCAGTGAATTCGGCGGTGGAACCTACAATGAGCAGTTCTTC. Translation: CASSEFGGGTYNEQFF.

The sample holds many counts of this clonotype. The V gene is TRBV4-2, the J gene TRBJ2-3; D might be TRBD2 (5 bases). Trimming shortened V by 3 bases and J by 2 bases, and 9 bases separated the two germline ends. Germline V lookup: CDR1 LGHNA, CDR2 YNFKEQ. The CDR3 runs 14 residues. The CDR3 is CASSHSDYTDTQYF. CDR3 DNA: TGTGCCAGCAGCCATTCCGACTACACAGATACGCAGTATTTT.

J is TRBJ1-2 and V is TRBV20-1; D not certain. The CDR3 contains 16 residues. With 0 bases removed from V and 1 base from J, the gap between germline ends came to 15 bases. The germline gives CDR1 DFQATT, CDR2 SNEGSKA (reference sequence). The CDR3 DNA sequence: TGCAGTGCTAGAGATCATTCAGGTTCCCTTAACTATGGCTACACCTTC. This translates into CSARDHSGSLNYGYTF.

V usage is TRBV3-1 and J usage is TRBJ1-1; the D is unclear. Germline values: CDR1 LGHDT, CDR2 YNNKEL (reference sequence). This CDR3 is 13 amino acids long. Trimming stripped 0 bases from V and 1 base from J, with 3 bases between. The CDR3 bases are TGTGCCAGCAGCCAAGAGGGGAACACTGAAGCTTTCTTT. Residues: CASSQEGNTEAFF.

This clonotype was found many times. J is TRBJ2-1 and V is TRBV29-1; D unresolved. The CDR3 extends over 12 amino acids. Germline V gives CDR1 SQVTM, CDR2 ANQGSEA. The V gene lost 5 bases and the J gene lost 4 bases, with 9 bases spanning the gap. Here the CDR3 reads CSVSDGYNEQFF. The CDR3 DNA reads TGCAGCGTTTCGGACGGATACAATGAGCAGTTCTTC.

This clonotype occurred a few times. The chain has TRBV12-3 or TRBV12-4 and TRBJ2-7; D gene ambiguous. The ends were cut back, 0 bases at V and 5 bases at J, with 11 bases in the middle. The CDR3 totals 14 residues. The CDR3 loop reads CASSLAAGWDEQYF. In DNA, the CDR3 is TGTGCCAGCAGTTTAGCGGCTGGTTGGGACGAGCAGTACTTC.

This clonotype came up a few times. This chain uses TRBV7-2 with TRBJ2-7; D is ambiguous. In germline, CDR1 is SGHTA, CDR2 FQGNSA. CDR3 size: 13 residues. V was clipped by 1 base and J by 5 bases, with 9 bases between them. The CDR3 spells CASSLEGIHEQYF. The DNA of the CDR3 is TGTGCCAGCAGCTTAGAAGGTATACACGAGCAGTACTTC.

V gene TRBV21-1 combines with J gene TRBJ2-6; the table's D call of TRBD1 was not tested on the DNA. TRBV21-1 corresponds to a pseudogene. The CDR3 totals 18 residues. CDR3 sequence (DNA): TGTGCCAGCAGGCGTAAACTGGCACAGGGAACTGGGGCCAACGTCCTGACTTTC. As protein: CASRRKLAQGTGANVLTF.

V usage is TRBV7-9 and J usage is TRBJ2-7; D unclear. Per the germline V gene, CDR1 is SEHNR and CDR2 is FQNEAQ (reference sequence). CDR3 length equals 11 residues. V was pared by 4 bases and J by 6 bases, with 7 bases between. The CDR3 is CASSSATEQYF. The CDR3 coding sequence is TGTGCCAGCAGCTCCGCGACCGAGCAGTACTTC.

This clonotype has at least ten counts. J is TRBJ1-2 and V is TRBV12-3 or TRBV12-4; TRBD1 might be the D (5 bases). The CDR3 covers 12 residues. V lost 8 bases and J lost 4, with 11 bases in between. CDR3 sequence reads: CASGDYLYGYTF. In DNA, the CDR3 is TGTGCCAGCGGGGACTACCTCTATGGCTACACCTTC.

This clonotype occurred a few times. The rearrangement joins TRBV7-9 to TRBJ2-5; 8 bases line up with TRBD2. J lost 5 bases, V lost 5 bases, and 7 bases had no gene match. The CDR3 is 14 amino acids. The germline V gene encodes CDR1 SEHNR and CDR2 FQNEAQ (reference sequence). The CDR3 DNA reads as TGTGCCAGCAGCCCCTCCGGGGGGGACGAGACCCAGTACTTC. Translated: CASSPSGGDETQYF.

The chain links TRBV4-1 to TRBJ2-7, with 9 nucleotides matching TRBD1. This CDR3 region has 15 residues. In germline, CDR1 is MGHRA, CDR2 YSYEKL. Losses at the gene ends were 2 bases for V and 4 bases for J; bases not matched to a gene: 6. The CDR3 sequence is CASSQLGTGRYEQYF. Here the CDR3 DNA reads TGCGCCAGCAGCCAACTCGGGACAGGGAGGTACGAGCAGTACTTC.